These 11 T cell receptor beta chains share one sample of origin, sequenced in a study of neurological immune-mediated disorders. MiXCR, run by TCRdb on the 5' RACE reads, gives a single entry per CDR3 protein. The data contain about 46,000 distinct CDR3 sequences, 4.5% of them seen just once; the ten biggest clones take up approximately 5.7%. The sequenced sample consisted of PBMCs. These receptors all stem from a woman aged 60 to 75 with multiple sclerosis.

At least ten counts were recorded for this clonotype. The chain employs TRBV7-2 and TRBJ2-7; D is possibly TRBD1 or TRBD2 (6 bases each). V was shortened by 1 base and J by 5 bases, with 15 bases between the two germline ends. CDR1 SGHTA and CDR2 FQGNSA come from the germline V gene. CDR3 length equals 15 residues. CDR3 in amino acids: CASSLGSGGRDEQYF. CDR3 nucleotides: TGTGCCAGCAGCTTAGGGTCCGGGGGCCGGGACGAGCAGTACTTC.

This clonotype was counted ten times or more. This chain links TRBV20-1 with TRBJ2-7; TRBD2 agrees at 11 bases. This CDR3 is built from 13 residues. Germline V gene lookup returns CDR1 DFQATT and CDR2 SNEGSKA (reference sequence). The V gene end was trimmed by 6 bases and the J gene end by 10 bases; junction bases not matched to a gene: 11. CDR3: CSATSGGWDHQYF. The DNA of the CDR3 is TGCAGTGCCACTAGCGGGGGTTGGGATCATCAGTACTTC.

In this sample, this clonotype turned up many times. This chain connects TRBV4-2 to TRBJ2-5, with D possibly TRBD1 on 8 matching bases. The CDR3 spans 15 residues. Germline lookup yields CDR1 LGHNA and CDR2 YNFKEQ. Trimming removed 5 bases at V and 5 bases at J, with 18 bases between. The CDR3: CASSATQGEGETQYF. In DNA form, the CDR3 reads TGTGCCAGCAGCGCGACACAGGGGGAGGGGGAGACCCAGTACTTC.

The chain links TRBV7-2 to TRBJ2-1, with 7 bases fitting TRBD2. This CDR3 contains 16 residues. Trimming took 8 bases from V and 3 from J; bases not matched to a gene: 13. Germline values: CDR1 SGHTA, CDR2 FQGNSA. The CDR3 loop is CASRSKLAGVYNEQFF. The DNA of the CDR3 is TGTGCCAGCCGATCTAAGTTGGCGGGGGTCTACAATGAGCAGTTCTTC.

This clonotype was counted at least ten times. The chain joins TRBV6-5 to TRBJ1-3; 8 positions agree with TRBD1. This CDR3 is 13 amino acids long. V trimming: 7 bases; J trimming: 6 bases; junction bases outside the gene matches: 5. Germline-derived CDR1 and CDR2 are MNHEY and SVGAGI. Here the CDR3 reads CASTRQGSNTIYF. DNA of the CDR3: TGTGCCAGCACCAGACAGGGGTCAAACACCATATATTTT.

This clonotype was detected many times. DNA for the CDR3: TGCAGCGTGGGGGAGCTCGTCTATGGCTACACCTTC. The encoded protein is CSVGELVYGYTF. The chain is built from TRBV29-1 and TRBJ1-2; D perhaps matches TRBD1 (5 bases). The CDR3 spans 12 residues. Trimming took 6 bases from V and 4 from J, leaving 12 bases between them. CDR1 and CDR2 (germline): SQVTM, ANQGSEA.

This clonotype was recorded many times. The V gene is TRBV6-6, the J gene TRBJ2-1; no firm D call. Trimming pared 4 bases from V and 8 bases from J, leaving 12 bases between. Germline V gene lookup returns CDR1 MNHNY and CDR2 SVGAGI (reference sequence). CDR3 length: 13 amino acids. The chain's CDR3 is CASSSITVDEQFF. The CDR3 DNA is TGTGCCAGCAGTTCGATTACGGTGGATGAGCAGTTCTTC.

This clonotype was observed once. The chain combines TRBV28 with TRBJ1-4; D call uncertain. The CDR3 has 13 amino acids. Germline assignment: CDR1 MDHEN and CDR2 SYDVKM. V lost 6 bases and J lost 3, with 8 bases in between. The CDR3 coding sequence is TGTGCCAGCAGGGATAGGTCTAATGAAAAACTGTTTTTT. Encoded protein: CASRDRSNEKLFF.

The CDR3 DNA is TGTGCCAGCAGTTTAGTCTGGTCCTGGTCCATGAACACTGAAGCTTTCTTT. Its protein product is CASSLVWSWSMNTEAFF. V is TRBV12-3 or TRBV12-4 and J is TRBJ1-1, with D hard to call. V lost 1 base to trimming and J lost 0 bases, with 15 bases between them. The CDR3 covers 17 residues.

This clonotype came up a few times. This rearrangement joins TRBV5-1 to TRBJ2-3, with TRBD2 identical over 11 bases. Trimming cost V 3 bases and J 4 bases; bases outside gene matches: 4. The length of the CDR3 is 15 residues. Looked up from germline, CDR1 is SGHRS and CDR2 is YFSETQ. The CDR3 here is CASSSIAGGADTQYF. Written as DNA, the CDR3 is TGCGCCAGCAGCTCCATAGCGGGAGGGGCAGATACGCAGTATTTT.

In this sample, this clonotype turned up many times. This chain joins TRBV21-1 and TRBJ1-5. TRBV21-1 has pseudogene status. The length of the CDR3 is 13 residues. The CDR3 region is CSQRGYSNQPQHF. The CDR3 coding sequence is TGTTCTCAGCGGGGATATAGCAATCAGCCCCAGCATTTT.